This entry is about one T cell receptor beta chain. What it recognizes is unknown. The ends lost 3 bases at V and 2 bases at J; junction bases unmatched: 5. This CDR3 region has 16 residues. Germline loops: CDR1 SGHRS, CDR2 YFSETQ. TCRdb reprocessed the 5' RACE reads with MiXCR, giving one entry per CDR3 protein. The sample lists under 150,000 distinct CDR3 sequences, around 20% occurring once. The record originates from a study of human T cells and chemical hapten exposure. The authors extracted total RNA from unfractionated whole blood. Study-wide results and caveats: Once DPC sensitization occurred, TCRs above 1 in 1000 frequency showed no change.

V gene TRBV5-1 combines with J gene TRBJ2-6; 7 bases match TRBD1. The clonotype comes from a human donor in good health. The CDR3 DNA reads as TGCGCCAGCAGCTCGGGGACAGTCCCTGGGGCCAACGTCCTGACTTTC. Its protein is CASSSGTVPGANVLTF.